This entry lists 4 T cell receptor beta chains sequenced from one sample in a study of T cells in Graves' hyperthyroidism and ophthalmopathy. Amplification of TCR beta CDR3 regions was performed using RNA transcripts as template. The HTBI primer set served for first-round RT-PCR of the TCR CDR3. Each CDR3 protein is one row after TCRdb ran MiXCR on the multiplex PCR reads. This repertoire shows a few hundred thousand distinct CDR3 sequences, around 42% found once; its top ten account for around 7.7%. Sequenced sample: peripheral blood or thyroid tissue (not recorded which). These receptors all stem from a woman aged 18-29 years with Graves' hyperthyroidism.

This clonotype has at least ten counts. This sequence joins TRBV5-1 and TRBJ2-7; D unclear. The germline V gene encodes CDR1 SGHRS and CDR2 YFSETQ. Trimming removed 4 bases at V and 2 bases at J, with 7 bases between. The CDR3 loop spans 12 amino acids. In DNA, the CDR3 is TGCGCCAGCAGCCAAACCGCCTACGAGCAGTACTTC. Translation gives CASSQTAYEQYF.

On this clonotype itself: It may be a read error: a sequence one base away is much more abundant. This sequence joins TRBV14 and TRBJ1-1; possible D gene TRBD1, 6 bases. In germline, CDR1 is SGHDN, CDR2 FVKESK. V lost 2 bases to trimming and J lost 1 base, with 8 bases between them. The CDR3 contains 14 residues. The CDR3 DNA follows: TGTGCCAGCAGCCAAACCAGGGGGAACACTGAAGCTTTCTTT. This translates into CASSQTRGNTEAFF.

In its sample, this clonotype was seen many times. The genes are TRBV6-2 or TRBV6-3 and TRBJ1-1; tentatively, D is TRBD1 (5 bases). The CDR3 runs 10 residues. Germline assignment: CDR1 MNHEY and CDR2 SVGEGT. V lost 7 bases to trimming and J lost 11 bases, with 11 bases between them. CDR3 sequence reads: CASKRGRAFF. The CDR3 nucleotides are TGTGCCAGCAAGAGGGGACGGGCTTTCTTT.

Many counts were recorded for this clonotype. This chain links TRBV29-1 with TRBJ1-1; D might be TRBD1 (5 bases). V shed 5 bases and J shed 3 bases, with 13 bases lying between them. In germline, CDR1 is SQVTM, CDR2 ANQGSEA. The CDR3 extends over 13 amino acids. CDR3 nucleotides: TGCAGCGTTAGGAGGGGTAGGGACACTGAAGCTTTCTTT. This gives the protein CSVRRGRDTEAFF.